The 27 T cell receptor beta chains below come from one sample, sequenced in a study of spatial heterogeneity in lung cancer (dated by TCRdb to between 2017 and 2020). Libraries came from 5' RACE. Reads for this sample came from a NextSeq 500. Through fastp at Q25 and MiXCR, TCRdb rebuilt clones from the public reads, retaining in-frame beta chains. CDR3 protein duplicates are merged, each entry listing the most common genes and DNA. This sample holds under 150,000 distinct CDR3 sequences; over 9% were observed only once. The ten largest clonotypes hold 16% of the sample. The time point label corresponds to: blood at routine non-recurrence follow-up after resection. Without any cell sorting, TCR sequencing was performed on whole RNA extracted either from tumor and nontumor lung tissue or from cryopreserved PBMC samples. The sequences come from PBMCs, collected at follow-up. The receptors stem from a male donor with early-stage non-small cell lung cancer.

This chain links TRBV4-1 with TRBJ2-7, with 8 bases aligning to TRBD1. The V segment lost 4 bases and the J segment 5 bases; nucleotides outside the gene matches: 7. The CDR3 extends over 14 amino acids. The germline CDR1 and CDR2 sequences are MGHRA and YSYEKL. CDR3 amino acids: CASSRLQGGDEQYF. CDR3 in DNA: TGCGCCAGCAGCCGTCTACAGGGGGGTGACGAGCAGTACTTC.

The chain uses TRBV7-9 and TRBJ2-5, with D unresolved. The CDR3 is made up of 12 amino acids. Germline V gene sequence: CDR1 SEHNR, CDR2 FQNEAQ (reference sequence). V lost 8 bases and J lost 0, with 7 bases in between. The CDR3 protein is CASAPYQETQYF. As DNA, the CDR3 is TGTGCCAGCGCCCCCTACCAAGAGACCCAGTACTTC.

J is TRBJ1-6 and V is TRBV20-1; D remains unclear. Trimming stripped 6 bases from V and 8 bases from J, with 11 bases between. The germline V gene has CDR1 DFQATT and CDR2 SNEGSKA (reference sequence). This CDR3 comprises 12 residues. CDR3 nucleotide sequence: TGCAGTGCAGGGAATTCGGATTCACCCCTCCACTTT. Its protein product is CSAGNSDSPLHF.

This clonotype was counted at least ten times. The V gene is TRBV24-1, the J gene TRBJ2-5; no reliable D call. The CDR3 runs 13 residues. Trimming shortened V by 3 bases and J by 2 bases, and 6 bases separated the two germline ends. CDR1 and CDR2 (germline): KGHDR, SFDVKD. The CDR3 sequence is CATSDSQQETQYF. Written as DNA, the CDR3 is TGTGCCACCAGTGATAGCCAGCAAGAGACCCAGTACTTC.

The chain is built from TRBV9 and TRBJ2-7; 11 bases agree with TRBD2. Unmatched junction bases numbered 4, after V lost 0 bases and J lost 2 bases. The germline gives CDR1 SGDLS, CDR2 YYNGEE. The CDR3 runs to 16 residues. CDR3 region: CASSVGASGGTYEQYF. For the CDR3, the DNA is TGTGCCAGCAGCGTAGGGGCTAGCGGGGGGACCTACGAGCAGTACTTC.

This clonotype was seen ten or more times. V and J are TRBV5-6 and TRBJ1-1; 7 bases map to TRBD1. The CDR3 has 16 residues. CDR1 is SGHDT, CDR2 YYEEEE, per germline. J was trimmed by 5 bases and V by 1 base; bases with no gene match: 11. This CDR3 is CASSLWGDSRATEAFF. CDR3 nucleotides: TGTGCCAGCAGCTTGTGGGGGGACAGCAGGGCGACTGAAGCTTTCTTT.

In its sample, this clonotype was seen many times. The chain combines TRBV7-9 with TRBJ2-7, with D perhaps TRBD2 (5 bases). This CDR3 has 14 amino acids. The ends were cut back, 1 base at V and 3 bases at J, with 10 bases in the middle. The V gene's germline CDR1 is SEHNR and CDR2 FQNEAQ (reference sequence). The chain's CDR3 is CASSLGGQYYEQYF. The CDR3 DNA follows: TGTGCCAGCAGCTTAGGCGGGCAGTACTACGAGCAGTACTTC.

The table lists this clonotype with many counts. CDR3 residues: CSVERTVTNTEAFF. CDR3 coding DNA: TGCAGCGTTGAGCGGACAGTTACGAACACTGAAGCTTTCTTT. The genes are TRBV29-1 and TRBJ1-1; maybe TRBD1 (6 bases). CDR1 and CDR2 (germline): SQVTM, ANQGSEA. The CDR3 totals 14 residues. V dropped 3 bases and J dropped 1 base, with 12 bases sitting between them.

This clonotype was counted only a few times. The rearrangement joins TRBV12-3 or TRBV12-4 to TRBJ2-1; the match to TRBD2 covers 10 bases. V shed 2 bases, J shed 9 bases, and the junction held 4 bases outside the gene matches. There are 14 residues in the CDR3. CDR3 loop: CASSLSGGATEQFF. The DNA of the CDR3 is TGTGCCAGCAGTTTAAGCGGGGGGGCCACTGAGCAGTTCTTC.

This clonotype was observed at least ten times. The chain has TRBV6-2 or TRBV6-3 and TRBJ1-5, with D unclear. V dropped 0 bases and J dropped 4 bases, with 16 bases sitting between them. This CDR3 spans 17 amino acids. Germline CDR1 and CDR2: MNHEY and SVGEGT. CDR3 residues: CASSYSWQVVKNQPQHF. The CDR3 coding sequence is TGTGCCAGCAGTTACTCGTGGCAGGTAGTGAAGAATCAGCCCCAGCATTTT.

This clonotype has a count of ten or more. The V gene is TRBV6-1, the J gene TRBJ1-2, with D hard to call. V was cut by 2 bases and J by 10 bases, with 5 bases left in between. Germline lookup yields CDR1 MNHNS and CDR2 SASEGT. The CDR3 is 10 residues long. The CDR3 reads CASSERAYTF. The CDR3 DNA is TGTGCCAGCAGTGAAAGGGCCTACACCTTC.

This clonotype was observed a few times. The V gene is TRBV7-9, the J gene TRBJ1-1; 7 nucleotides line up with TRBD1. CDR1 and CDR2 from the germline V gene are SEHNR and FQNEAQ (reference sequence). The CDR3 extends over 14 amino acids. The V segment lost 1 base and the J segment 4 bases; nucleotides outside the gene matches: 3. In DNA form, the CDR3 reads TGTGCCAGCAGCTTAGGTACAGGGGCCACTGAAGCTTTCTTT. As protein: CASSLGTGATEAFF.

This clonotype turned up a few times. The rearrangement joins TRBV7-2 to TRBJ2-3; D gene unclear. Germline-derived CDR1 and CDR2 are SGHTA and FQGNSA. Trimming stripped 2 bases from V and 4 bases from J, with 7 bases between. CDR3 length: 13 residues. CDR3 sequence: CASSLNEADTQYF. In DNA form, the CDR3 reads TGTGCCAGCAGCTTAAACGAGGCAGATACGCAGTATTTT.

V gene TRBV28 combines with J gene TRBJ1-3, with unresolved D. Germline V gene sequence: CDR1 MDHEN, CDR2 SYDVKM. The CDR3 is 15 amino acids. Trimming removed 4 bases from V and 0 bases from J, with 10 bases in between. The CDR3 region has the DNA TGTGCCAGCAGTTCACGGGCCCGCTCTGGAAACACCATATATTTT. It translates to CASSSRARSGNTIYF. The full variable domain, in which reference TRBV28 and TRBJ1-3 provide the parts outside the CDR3, is DVKVTQSSRYLVKRTGEKVFLECVQDMDHENMFWYRQDPGLGLRLIYFSYDVKMKEKGDIPEGYSVSREKKERFSLILESASTNQTSMYLCASSSRARSGNTIYFGEGSWLTVV.

A few counts support this clonotype. The gene calls are TRBV6-1 and TRBJ1-2; D gene uncertain. V lost 2 bases, J lost 6 bases, and 4 bases lay in between. This CDR3 spans 11 amino acids. Germline V gene sequence: CDR1 MNHNS, CDR2 SASEGT. The CDR3 nucleotides are TGTGCCAGCAGTGAAAGTGATGGCTACACCTTC. This translates into CASSESDGYTF.

This clonotype was picked up many times. The chain joins TRBV7-2 to TRBJ2-1, with no clear D. This CDR3 region has 16 residues. The V gene lost 1 base and the J gene lost 0 bases, with 10 bases spanning the gap. Per germline, CDR1 SGHTA and CDR2 FQGNSA. This CDR3 reads CASSLGLNLSYNEQFF. The CDR3 region has the DNA TGTGCCAGCAGCTTAGGGCTCAACCTCTCCTACAATGAGCAGTTCTTC.

This clonotype is classed as hyperexpanded. This rearrangement joins TRBV9 to TRBJ1-4; 11 bases line up with TRBD1. Unmatched junction bases numbered 4, after V lost 6 bases and J lost 0 bases. The CDR3 length is 16 residues. Germline CDR1 is SGDLS and CDR2 is YYNGEE. The CDR3 DNA sequence: TGTGCCAGCATCCCGGGACAGGGGGCAACTAATGAAAAACTGTTTTTT. It codes for CASIPGQGATNEKLFF.

CDR3 region: CASSRGGAGSYEQYF. CDR3 nucleotides: TGTGCCAGCAGCCGCGGGGGGGCCGGATCCTACGAGCAGTACTTC. The rearrangement uses TRBV3-1 and TRBJ2-7, with 9 bases that match TRBD2. In germline, CDR1 is LGHDT, CDR2 YNNKEL (reference sequence). V trimming: 4 bases; J trimming: 1 base; junction bases outside the gene matches: 5. The CDR3 has 15 amino acids.

A few counts support this clonotype. This rearrangement joins TRBV23-1 to TRBJ2-2; 7 bases match TRBD1. TRBV23-1 falls under the ORF class, with uncertain function. The J segment lost 6 bases and the V segment lost 4 bases, leaving 17 bases of the junction unmatched. There are 18 residues in the CDR3. The CDR3 DNA reads as TGCGCCAGCAGTCGAAAACTTCTCCGGGACAGCTCTGCCGGGGAGCTGTTTTTT. It translates to CASSRKLLRDSSAGELFF.

This sequence joins TRBV27 and TRBJ2-3; TRBD2 is a possible D gene (6 bases). From germline, CDR1 is MNHEY and CDR2 SMNVEV (reference sequence). The CDR3 length is 14 residues. Trimming removed 4 bases at V and 5 bases at J, with 13 bases between. Here the CDR3 reads CASSSIGGLDTQYF. The CDR3 nucleotides are TGTGCCAGCAGTTCGATCGGGGGTCTAGATACGCAGTATTTT.

The chain employs TRBV21-1 and TRBJ2-1; the table's D call of TRBD1 was not tested on the DNA. TRBV21-1 is a recognized pseudogene. CDR3 length: 17 amino acids. The CDR3 coding sequence is TGTGCCAGCAGCAAAGTGGTTCCCGGGGAGGACTACAATGAGCAGTTCTTC. Translation gives CASSKVVPGEDYNEQFF.

This clonotype has ten or more counts. The chain recombines TRBV28 with TRBJ1-1; tentatively, D is TRBD1 (5 bases). The CDR3 has 13 residues. V was cut by 2 bases and J by 7 bases, with 11 bases left in between. Germline V lookup: CDR1 MDHEN, CDR2 SYDVKM. The CDR3 DNA is TGTGCCAGCAGTTTAGTTTGGCAGGGTGAAGCTTTCTTT. It specifies CASSLVWQGEAFF.

The rearrangement links TRBV28 to TRBJ2-5, with 8 bases matching TRBD2. Germline CDR1 reads MDHEN; CDR2 reads SYDVKM. The CDR3 has 18 residues. The V segment lost 5 bases and the J segment 2 bases; nucleotides outside the gene matches: 16. CDR3 region: CASSPRGKAGGQQETQYF. The DNA of the CDR3 is TGTGCCAGCAGTCCTCGAGGGAAGGCGGGGGGCCAACAAGAGACCCAGTACTTC.

This clonotype occurred a few times. This rearrangement joins TRBV5-1 to TRBJ2-7, with D possibly matching TRBD1 (6 bases). The CDR3 loop spans 13 amino acids. Trimming left V 4 bases short and J 3 bases short, with 11 bases between. From germline, CDR1 is SGHRS and CDR2 YFSETQ. DNA for the CDR3: TGCGCCAGCAGCAGGGACACTAACTACGAGCAGTACTTC. Its protein is CASSRDTNYEQYF. The entire variable domain, with the rest obtained from reference TRBV5-1 and TRBJ2-7, is as follows: KAGVTQTPRYLIKTRGQQVTLSCSPISGHRSVSWYQQTPGQGLQFLFEYFSETQRNKGNFPGRFSGRQFSNSRSEMNVSTLELGDSALYLCASSRDTNYEQYFGPGTRLTVT.

This clonotype was seen at least ten times. The chain recombines TRBV27 with TRBJ1-3; D not certain. The CDR3 runs to 13 residues. Trimming pared 6 bases from V and 3 bases from J, leaving 9 bases between. Germline CDR1 and CDR2: MNHEY and SMNVEV (reference sequence). The CDR3 region is CASREGNGNTIYF. The CDR3 coding sequence is TGTGCCAGCAGGGAGGGAAATGGAAACACCATATATTTT.

This clonotype was picked up many times. Mismatch with germline at one junction end may stem from a read error. The rearrangement joins TRBV9 to TRBJ1-2; the D is unclear. The CDR3 spans 13 residues. Germline V lookup: CDR1 SGDLS, CDR2 YYNGEE. The CDR3 region is CASGVSTRNGYTF. The CDR3 region has the DNA TGTGCCAGCGGCGTATCCACACGGAATGGCTACACCTTC.

This clonotype was found a few times. The V call is TRBV3-1, the J call TRBJ1-6, with a tentative D call TRBD1 (5 bases). V dropped 3 bases and J dropped 7 bases, with 13 bases sitting between them. CDR3 length: 15 amino acids. Germline values: CDR1 LGHDT, CDR2 YNNKEL (reference sequence). The CDR3 loop reads CASSHGTQRNSPLHF. The CDR3 nucleotides read TGTGCCAGCAGCCACGGGACCCAAAGGAATTCACCCCTCCACTTT.